The 17 T cell receptor beta chains reported below all come from one sample, sequenced in a study of control samples from healthy donors and cancer patients. Clones were sequenced by immunoSEQ multiplex PCR, and TCRdb holds only the in-frame ones, with some missing. This sample yields over 8,000 clones, of which approximately 91% are seen a single time; roughly 20% belongs to the top ten. The sample was PBMCs. These receptors were taken from a man aged 55 to 69 with colorectal cancer.

The rearrangement uses TRBV9 and TRBJ2-3; TRBD2 might be the D (5 bases). The V gene lost 7 bases and the J gene lost 7 bases, with 10 bases spanning the gap. There are 11 residues in the CDR3. The V gene's germline CDR1 is SGDLS and CDR2 YYNGEE. The CDR3 region has the DNA TGTGCCAGCGGCGAGGGTTATACGCAGTATTTT. Translating gives CASGEGYTQYF.

The rearrangement joins TRBV5-6 to TRBJ1-4; D ambiguous. CDR1 SGHDT and CDR2 YYEEEE come from the germline V gene. V was shortened by 8 bases and J by 2 bases, with 7 bases between the two germline ends. The CDR3 is made up of 12 amino acids. Here the CDR3 DNA reads TGTGCCAGATACACTACTAATGAAAAACTGTTTTTT. Translation gives CARYTTNEKLFF.

The rearrangement joins TRBV2 to TRBJ2-2, with a tentative D call TRBD1 (6 bases). The ends were cut back, 11 bases at V and 0 bases at J, with 10 bases in the middle. CDR3 length equals 13 residues. From germline, CDR1 is SNHLY and CDR2 FYNNEI. The CDR3 region has the DNA TGTGCCTCCAAGGGGGCGAACACCGGGGAGCTGTTTTTT. Translating gives CASKGANTGELFF.

This chain links TRBV28 with TRBJ1-3; 8 nucleotides agree with TRBD1. Trimming removed 8 bases from V and 1 base from J; junction bases left unmatched: 10. This CDR3 contains 16 residues. Germline assignment: CDR1 MDHEN and CDR2 SYDVKM. In DNA form, the CDR3 reads TGTGCCAGCCGCGGATCCCAGGGGGCATCTGGAAACACCATATATTTT. Its protein is CASRGSQGASGNTIYF. The full variable domain, completed using reference TRBV28 and TRBJ1-3, is DVKVTQSSRYLVKRTGEKVFLECVQDMDHENMFWYRQDPGLGLRLIYFSYDVKMKEKGDIPEGYSVSREKKERFSLILESASTNQTSMYLCASRGSQGASGNTIYFGEGSWLTVV.

This clone has a single count. This chain links TRBV14 with TRBJ2-5; TRBD2 matches at 16 bases. CDR1 is SGHDN and CDR2 is FVKESK in the germline V gene. Trimming at V came to 1 base and at J to 9 bases, leaving 2 bases not matched to a gene. The length of the CDR3 is 15 residues. CDR3 in DNA: TGTGCCAGCAGCCAAGGTGGGACTAGCGGGGGGGCCCAGTACTTC. It translates to CASSQGGTSGGAQYF.

This rearrangement joins TRBV7-2 to TRBJ1-3, with D hard to call. Germline CDR1 SGHTA, CDR2 FQGNSA. The CDR3 totals 15 residues. V was trimmed by 6 bases and J by 4 bases, leaving 16 bases between them. The CDR3 reads CASSPGRLSGNTIYF. CDR3 DNA sequence: TGTGCCAGCAGTCCCGGCCGGCTATCCGGAAACACCATATATTTT.

The chain is built from TRBV19 and TRBJ1-1, with D hard to call. Germline V gene data show CDR1 as LNHDA and CDR2 as SQIVND (reference sequence). Trimming removed 4 bases at V and 0 bases at J, with 6 bases between. There are 13 residues in the CDR3. The CDR3 nucleotides are TGTGCCAGTAGTACAGCAATGAACACTGAAGCTTTCTTT. It specifies CASSTAMNTEAFF.

This chain uses TRBV28 with TRBJ2-7, with D maybe TRBD2 (6 bases). V was shortened by 3 bases and J by 6 bases, with 15 bases between the two germline ends. The CDR3 spans 14 residues. Germline V CDR1 and CDR2: MDHEN, SYDVKM. The CDR3 region is CASSLVRARGEQYF. CDR3 DNA sequence: TGTGCCAGCAGTTTGGTGAGGGCGCGGGGCGAGCAGTACTTC.

The chain is built from TRBV19 and TRBJ1-1; tentatively, D is TRBD1 (5 bases). V lost 0 bases to trimming and J lost 4 bases, with 21 bases between them. Germline CDR1 is LNHDA and CDR2 is SQIVND (reference sequence). CDR3 size: 18 residues. CDR3 sequence: CASSIDRQSWGGSTEAFF. CDR3 nucleotide sequence: TGTGCCAGTAGTATAGATCGCCAATCATGGGGGGGGAGCACTGAAGCTTTCTTT.

The table lists this clone with a count of one. This chain uses TRBV27 with TRBJ2-1; TRBD2 agrees at 9 bases. This CDR3 comprises 14 residues. From germline, CDR1 is MNHEY and CDR2 SMNVEV (reference sequence). After removal of 6 bases from V and 9 bases from J, the junction contained 9 bases not matched to a gene. The CDR3 protein is CASRSGLALAEQFF. The DNA for the CDR3 is TGTGCCAGCAGAAGCGGACTAGCGTTGGCTGAGCAGTTCTTC.

V usage is TRBV21-1 and J usage is TRBJ1-2; the table's D call TRBD1 went unverified against the DNA. TRBV21-1 is tagged as a pseudogene. The CDR3 extends over 15 amino acids. CDR3 region: CASSSGGGSNYGYTF. The CDR3 region has the DNA TGTGCCAGCAGCTCGGGTGGGGGCTCTAACTATGGCTACACCTTC.

V is TRBV9 and J is TRBJ2-3; D perhaps matches TRBD1 (6 bases). The CDR3 contains 14 residues. The germline gives CDR1 SGDLS, CDR2 YYNGEE. Trimming stripped 4 bases from V and 2 bases from J, with 11 bases between. The CDR3: CASSRGQLTDTQYF. The CDR3 DNA reads as TGTGCCAGCAGCAGGGGACAACTCACAGATACGCAGTATTTT. Looking up the rest from reference TRBV9 and TRBJ2-3 gives the full variable domain: DSGVTQTPKHLITATGQRVTLRCSPRSGDLSVYWYQQSLDQGLQFLIQYYNGEERAKGNILERFSAQQFPDLHSELNLSSLELGDSALYFCASSRGQLTDTQYFGPGTRLTVL.

The chain employs TRBV5-8 and TRBJ1-4; the D is unclear. The CDR3 totals 14 residues. Germline V gene data show CDR1 as SGHTS and CDR2 as YDEGEE. The V and J ends lost 0 bases and 4 bases respectively, with 7 bases between them. Written as DNA, the CDR3 is TGTGCCAGCAGCTTGGATCACAGTAATGAAAAACTGTTTTTT. Translated: CASSLDHSNEKLFF.

This clone appeared once. This chain links TRBV2 with TRBJ2-1; 8 nucleotides align to TRBD2. This CDR3 comprises 14 residues. J gave up 5 bases and V 5 bases, and 5 bases lay outside the gene matches. Looked up from germline, CDR1 is SNHLY and CDR2 is FYNNEI. CDR3 bases: TGTGCCAGCAGTCCTCGGGAGGGGAACAATGAGCAGTTCTTC. Translation gives CASSPREGNNEQFF.

The chain couples TRBV6-5 to TRBJ1-2; no clear D gene. This CDR3 has 16 residues. V was trimmed by 0 bases and J by 2 bases, leaving 13 bases between them. Germline CDR1 MNHEY, CDR2 SVGAGI. DNA of the CDR3: TGTGCCAGCAGTTACTCGATAGAGGGAAAAAACTATGGCTACACCTTC. This gives the protein CASSYSIEGKNYGYTF.

The gene calls are TRBV9 and TRBJ1-2; the D is unclear. The germline V gene has CDR1 SGDLS and CDR2 YYNGEE. The CDR3 contains 15 residues. V was pared by 0 bases and J by 3 bases, with 12 bases between. Written as DNA, the CDR3 is TGTGCCAGCAGCGTAGACGGCGACCCCTACTATGGCTACACCTTC. Encoded protein: CASSVDGDPYYGYTF.

This clone was recorded only once. The V call is TRBV18, the J call TRBJ1-2, with a weak D call TRBD1 (5 bases). Germline V gene sequence: CDR1 KGHSH, CDR2 LQKENI. Trimming cost V 3 bases and J 1 base, with 9 bases left between them. The CDR3 contains 14 residues. The DNA for the CDR3 is TGTGCCAGCTCACCTCAAGACAGTAACTATGGCTACACCTTC. Encoded protein: CASSPQDSNYGYTF.